Below, one TCR beta chain is given with its context. Its antigen is unknown. 60 Vbeta and 13 Jbeta primers were used in PCR. Profiled with immunoSEQ multiplex PCR; TCRdb holds only in-frame clones, not every one. The data contain about 160,000 clones, about 81% of them singletons. This sample is drawn from a study of cytomegalovirus exposure and HLA in healthy donors. Study results and limitations: V- and J-gene trimming in TCR beta was tied to a missense DCLRE1C variant by an analysis performed later. In vitro assays verified that three CMV-associated chains recognized CMV antigens specifically. The authors enumerated roughly 160 TCR beta chains as linked to cytomegalovirus. What a later analysis reportedly showed was that an Asian-associated ancestry cluster had fewer N-insertions than the approximately 700-donor mean.

Trimming stripped 8 bases from V and 1 base from J, with 17 bases between. This CDR3 has 15 amino acids. The chain joins TRBV23-1 to TRBJ1-1, with D tentatively TRBD1 (6 bases). TRBV23-1 is filed as an ORF, its function uncertain. The clonotype comes from a woman younger than 30 in good health and CMV-seronegative. Material: PBMCs. Here the CDR3 DNA reads TGCGCCAGCCACTCTCAAACAGGGAGGAACACTGAAGCTTTCTTT. It specifies CASHSQTGRNTEAFF.